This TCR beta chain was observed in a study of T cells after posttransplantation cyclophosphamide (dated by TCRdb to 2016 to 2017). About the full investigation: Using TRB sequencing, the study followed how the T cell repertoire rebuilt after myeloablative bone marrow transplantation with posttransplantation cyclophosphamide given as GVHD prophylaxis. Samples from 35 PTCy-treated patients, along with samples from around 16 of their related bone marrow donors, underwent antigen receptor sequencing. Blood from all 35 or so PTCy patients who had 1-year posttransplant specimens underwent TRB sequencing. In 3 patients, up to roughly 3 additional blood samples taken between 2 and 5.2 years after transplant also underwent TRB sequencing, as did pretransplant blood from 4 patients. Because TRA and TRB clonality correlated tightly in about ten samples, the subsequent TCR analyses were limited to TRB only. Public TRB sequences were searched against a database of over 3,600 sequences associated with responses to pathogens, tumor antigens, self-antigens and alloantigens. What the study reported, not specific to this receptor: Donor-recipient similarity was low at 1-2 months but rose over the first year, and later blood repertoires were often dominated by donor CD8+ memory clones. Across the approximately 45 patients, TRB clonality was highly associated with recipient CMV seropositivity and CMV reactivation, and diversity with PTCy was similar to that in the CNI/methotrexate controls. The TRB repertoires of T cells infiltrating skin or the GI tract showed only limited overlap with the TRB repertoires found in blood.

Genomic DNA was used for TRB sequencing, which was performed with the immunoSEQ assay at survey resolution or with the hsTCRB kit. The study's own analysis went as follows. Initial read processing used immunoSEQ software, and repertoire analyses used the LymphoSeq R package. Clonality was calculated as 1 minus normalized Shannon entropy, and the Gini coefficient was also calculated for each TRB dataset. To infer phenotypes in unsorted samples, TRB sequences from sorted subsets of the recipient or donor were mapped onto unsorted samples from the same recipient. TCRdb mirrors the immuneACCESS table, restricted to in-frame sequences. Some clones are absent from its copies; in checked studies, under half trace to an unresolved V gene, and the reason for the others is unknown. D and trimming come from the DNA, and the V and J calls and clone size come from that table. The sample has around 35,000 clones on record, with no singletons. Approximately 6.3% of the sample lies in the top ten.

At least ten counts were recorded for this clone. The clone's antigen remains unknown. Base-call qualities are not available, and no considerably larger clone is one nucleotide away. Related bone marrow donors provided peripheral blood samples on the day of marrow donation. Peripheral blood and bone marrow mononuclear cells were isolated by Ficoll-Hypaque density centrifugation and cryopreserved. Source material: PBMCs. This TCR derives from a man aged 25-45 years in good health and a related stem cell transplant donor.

The CDR3 protein sequence reads: CASSSGLAGRGEQYF. The DNA sequence follows: TGTGCCAGCAGTTCGGGACTAGCGGGGAGGGGCGAGCAGTACTTC. The chain couples TRBV6-5 to TRBJ2-7; 13 bases in the junction line up with TRBD2. CDR1 and CDR2 (MNHEY, SVGAGI) derive from the germline V gene. V is trimmed back by 4 bases and J by 6 bases, and the junction contains 6 bases that no gene match accounts for. The CDR3 covers 15 residues, taking in both the cysteine and the phenylalanine. Solely the CDR3 DNA is kept, with 45 bases framed from the first base.